This T cell receptor beta chain was profiled in a study of T cell changes during pregnancy in multiple sclerosis. This clone was counted only a few times. Here immunoSEQ multiplex PCR was the method, and the copy in TCRdb shows in-frame clones only, minus some. The sample comprises roughly 61,000 clones, around 89% of which are singletons, and roughly 0.9% rests with the top ten. The CDR3 runs to 15 residues. Unmatched junction bases numbered 3, after V lost 4 bases and J lost 2 bases. Germline assignment: CDR1 SGHDT and CDR2 YYEEEE. The gene calls are TRBV5-6 and TRBJ1-5, with 10 positions matching TRBD1. This sequence originates from a female donor in good health, enrolled as a control in a pregnancy study. This material consisted of peripheral blood, taken in the first trimester of pregnancy. The chain's CDR3 is CASSVGTGGNQPQHF. Written as DNA, the CDR3 is TGTGCCAGCAGCGTCGGGACAGGGGGCAATCAGCCCCAGCATTTT.